This passage covers 16 T cell receptor beta chains from one sample sequenced in a study of T cell repertoires in aging, cancer and after chemotherapy. Peripheral blood genomic DNA, not sorted cells or RNA, was the template. Rearranged V-D-J TRB sequences were amplified with a mixed TRB-A/B primer pool. One entry per CDR3 protein, called by TCRdb with MiXCR from the multiplex PCR reads. Of over a thousand distinct CDR3 sequences detected, 35% appear once; the ten largest clones hold 9.5% to 14%. Sequenced material: blood. Source of these receptors: a human donor with a solid tumor.

This clonotype showed up just a few times. The chain joins TRBV15 to TRBJ1-3, with D possibly matching TRBD1 (5 bases). This CDR3 is built from 16 residues. CDR1 is LNHNV, CDR2 YYDKDF, per germline (reference sequence). V dropped 0 bases and J dropped 3 bases, with 12 bases sitting between them. The CDR3 loop reads CATSRDSGSSGNTIYF. CDR3 nucleotides: TGTGCCACCAGCAGAGATTCAGGGTCTAGTGGAAACACCATATATTTT.

This clonotype was counted a few times. The rearrangement joins TRBV18 to TRBJ2-7; 9 bases align to TRBD2. This CDR3 is built from 18 residues. Germline CDR1 is KGHSH and CDR2 is LQKENI. Unmatched junction bases numbered 15, after V lost 6 bases and J lost 0 bases. The CDR3 loop is CASSMEGLAGPRSYEQYF. The CDR3 coding sequence is TGTGCCAGCTCGATGGAGGGGCTAGCGGGACCCCGCTCCTACGAGCAGTACTTC.

This clonotype appeared a few times. The V gene is TRBV6-4, the J gene TRBJ2-7, with 8 bases lining up with TRBD2. The germline CDR1 and CDR2 sequences are MRHNA and SNTAGT. CDR3 length equals 16 residues. The V segment lost 10 bases and the J segment 0 bases; nucleotides outside the gene matches: 14. This chain's CDR3 is CATLGGSSGASYEQYF. The CDR3 DNA sequence: TGTGCCACTCTCGGGGGGAGTAGCGGGGCCTCCTACGAGCAGTACTTC.

The chain links TRBV13 to TRBJ1-3; 9 bases line up with TRBD1. The V gene's germline CDR1 is PRHDT and CDR2 FYEKMQ (reference sequence). The junction had 4 bases not matched to a gene; V was cut back by 3 bases and J by 1 base. The CDR3 spans 16 residues. As DNA, the CDR3 is TGTGCCAGCAGCTTTACAGGGGGCTCTTCTGGAAACACCATATATTTT. Its translation: CASSFTGGSSGNTIYF. Based on the CDR3 plus reference TRBV13 and TRBJ1-3, the full variable domain is AAGVIQSPRHLIKEKRETATLKCYPIPRHDTVYWYQQGPGQDPQFLISFYEKMQSDKGSIPDRFSAQQFSDYHSELNMSSLELGDSALYFCASSFTGGSSGNTIYFGEGSWLTVV.

In its sample, this clonotype is large (0.1 to 1%). The genes are TRBV6-6 and TRBJ1-2; the D gene is possibly TRBD1 (5 bases). With 6 bases removed from V and 8 bases from J, the gap between germline ends came to 13 bases. The germline gives CDR1 MNHNY, CDR2 SVGAGI (reference sequence). The CDR3 extends over 12 amino acids. The CDR3 nucleotides are TGTGCCAGCAGAACGGGGACTCCAGGCTACACCTTC. It specifies CASRTGTPGYTF.

This clonotype was found once. The V and J genes are TRBV9 and TRBJ2-1; D possibly corresponds to TRBD2 (5 bases). Germline V lookup: CDR1 SGDLS, CDR2 YYNGEE. The V and J ends lost 1 base and 0 bases respectively, with 11 bases between them. This CDR3 spans 16 amino acids. Here the CDR3 reads CASSVLGGFSYNEQFF. CDR3 bases: TGTGCCAGCAGCGTACTAGGCGGGTTCTCCTACAATGAGCAGTTCTTC.

By frequency in the sample, this clonotype is hyperexpanded. The J gene is TRBJ1-2, the V gene TRBV29-1; D may be TRBD1 (5 bases). The V gene's germline CDR1 is SQVTM and CDR2 ANQGSEA. V dropped 8 bases and J dropped 4 bases, with 14 bases sitting between them. The CDR3 covers 12 residues. The CDR3, as DNA: TGCAGCTCCTCAGGGATGAGCTATGGCTACACCTTC. This sequence encodes CSSSGMSYGYTF. Supplemented by reference TRBV29-1 and TRBJ1-2, the full variable domain reads SAVISQKPSRDICQRGTSLTIQCQVDSQVTMMFWYRQQPGQSLTLIATANQGSEATYESGFVIDKFPISRPNLTFSTLTVSNMSPEDSSIYLCSSSGMSYGYTFGSGTRLTVV.

V gene TRBV7-2 combines with J gene TRBJ2-5, with TRBD2 matching 7 bases. The trim removed 4 bases at V and 4 bases at J, leaving 3 bases unmatched. This CDR3 contains 13 residues. Germline lookup yields CDR1 SGHTA and CDR2 FQGNSA. CDR3 protein: CASSSWGGETQYF. The CDR3 region has the DNA TGTGCCAGCAGCTCCTGGGGGGGAGAGACCCAGTACTTC.

This chain joins TRBV28 and TRBJ2-3, with D possibly being TRBD2 (6 bases). The V gene lost 3 bases and the J gene lost 4 bases, with 14 bases spanning the gap. This CDR3 has 15 amino acids. The germline V gene encodes CDR1 MDHEN and CDR2 SYDVKM. The CDR3 coding sequence is TGTGCCAGCAGTTTCCAGCGCGGGATGTCAGATACGCAGTATTTT. This codes for CASSFQRGMSDTQYF.

This clonotype was detected only a few times. The V gene is TRBV4-3, the J gene TRBJ2-7, with 11 bases matching TRBD1. CDR3 length: 15 residues. CDR1 LGHNA and CDR2 YSLEER come from the germline V gene. After removal of 5 bases from V and 2 bases from J, the junction contained 5 bases not matched to a gene. CDR3 in amino acids: CASSLRTGGTYEQYF. CDR3 in DNA: TGCGCCAGCAGCTTACGGACAGGGGGCACCTACGAGCAGTACTTC.

The gene calls are TRBV19 and TRBJ1-1; 8 bases map to TRBD1. Germline CDR1 and CDR2: LNHDA and SQIVND (reference sequence). The CDR3 is 16 amino acids. V shed 6 bases, J shed 5 bases, and the junction held 14 bases outside the gene matches. The DNA of the CDR3 is TGTGCCAGTAGGAACTACCGACAGGGGCGGGCGACTGAAGCTTTCTTT. It specifies CASRNYRQGRATEAFF.

This chain links TRBV2 with TRBJ1-6, with D possibly matching TRBD1 (6 bases). The germline CDR1 and CDR2 sequences are SNHLY and FYNNEI. The V and J ends lost 4 bases and 13 bases respectively, with 17 bases between them. The CDR3 spans 14 residues. CDR3 in amino acids: CASSAQQGPGPLHF. The CDR3 DNA reads as TGTGCCAGCAGTGCTCAACAGGGTCCTGGGCCCCTCCACTTT.

This clonotype has just a few counts. This chain joins TRBV27 and TRBJ2-3; D perhaps matches TRBD1 (5 bases). CDR3 size: 16 residues. V lost 2 bases and J 4 bases, leaving 16 bases between the germline ends. Germline CDR1 MNHEY, CDR2 SMNVEV (reference sequence). The CDR3 DNA sequence: TGTGCCAGCAGTTTAAGGGGCAGGGCCATGTCAGATACGCAGTATTTT. Amino acids: CASSLRGRAMSDTQYF.

This chain uses TRBV7-2 with TRBJ2-3; TRBD2 agrees at 8 bases. Germline CDR1 is SGHTA and CDR2 is FQGNSA. The length of the CDR3 is 15 residues. J gave up 3 bases and V 6 bases, and 8 bases lay outside the gene matches. The CDR3 is CASSQSGTRTDTQYF. DNA for the CDR3: TGTGCCAGCAGTCAGTCCGGGACTAGAACAGATACGCAGTATTTT.

The chain employs TRBV11-1 and TRBJ2-3; the match to TRBD2 covers 8 bases. The germline CDR1 and CDR2 sequences are SGHAT and FQDESV (reference sequence). CDR3 size: 15 residues. V lost 6 bases, J lost 3 bases, and 8 bases stayed unmatched. The DNA of the CDR3 is TGTGCCAGCAGTCTGTCCGGGACTAGAACAGATACGCAGTATTTT. It yields the protein CASSLSGTRTDTQYF.

V is TRBV5-6 and J is TRBJ2-3; 7 bases map to TRBD1. Trimming took 0 bases from V and 3 from J; bases not matched to a gene: 4. This CDR3 has 15 amino acids. The germline V gene encodes CDR1 SGHDT and CDR2 YYEEEE. The CDR3 nucleotides read TGTGCCAGCAGCTTGGACAGGGGTGCTACAGATACGCAGTATTTT. Protein: CASSLDRGATDTQYF.